This T cell receptor (beta chain) was sequenced during a study of cytomegalovirus exposure and HLA in healthy donors. Regarding the study as a whole: It was around 160 TCR beta chains that were listed as cytomegalovirus-associated. Presence/absence comparisons presumed near-even sequencing depth among donors. Most sequenced TCRs were rare (though some public TCRs occurred in many donors).

This CDR3 region has 12 residues. CDR1 and CDR2 (germline): SNHLY, FYNNEI. V lost 10 bases and J lost 1, with 10 bases in between. The study sampled nominally healthy donors, though unrecorded immune exposures were likely. The PCR employed 60 Vbeta primers together with 13 Jbeta primers. Clones were read by immunoSEQ multiplex PCR, and TCRdb kept only the in-frame ones, dropping some. This table holds over 85,000 clones, less than 70% found once. With regard to this clone: Its target is not known.

The chain couples TRBV2 to TRBJ2-5; TRBD2 is a possible D gene (6 bases). This sequence was found in a female donor in good health and CMV-seronegative. Sequenced: PBMCs. For the CDR3, the DNA is TGTGCCACCAGGACTATCCAAGAGACCCAGTACTTC. Its protein product is CATRTIQETQYF.